These T cell receptor beta chains were read from a single sample in a study of blood T cell repertoires in COVID-19. Sequencing was performed with immunoSEQ multiplex PCR; in TCRdb, only in-frame clones are kept and a portion is missing. This table has over 100,000 clones, 88% appearing once. Sequencing was performed on peripheral blood. All receptors come from a man aged 45 to 65 with acute or convalescent COVID-19. CDR3s include the opening cysteine and the closing phenylalanine or tryptophan. D genes are given only for firm matches. Expanded clones get a size class; other rows say once, few or many, or leave the size out.

V gene,D gene,clone size,J gene,CDR3 protein,CDR3 DNA
TRBV5-4,TRBD1,-,TRBJ1-1,CASRFGQGLNTEAFF,TGTGCCAGCAGGTTCGGACAGGGGTTGAACACTGAAGCTTTCTTT
TRBV19,TRBD1,-,TRBJ1-1,CASTTGTANTEAFF,TGTGCCAGTACTACAGGGACAGCGAACACTGAAGCTTTCTTT
TRBV28,TRBD1,-,TRBJ2-7,CASSFTGAYHEQYF,TGTGCCAGCAGTTTCACAGGGGCATACCACGAGCAGTACTTC
TRBV27,-,-,TRBJ2-1,CASSFVGAPSYNEQFF,TGTGCCAGCAGTTTTGTTGGGGCCCCTTCCTACAATGAGCAGTTCTTC
TRBV10-3,-,few,TRBJ1-1,CATKDSLNTEAFF,TGTGCCACCAAGGACAGTTTGAACACTGAAGCTTTCTTT
TRBV5-1,TRBD1,-,TRBJ1-5,CASSPTGAVQPQHF,TGCGCCAGCAGCCCGACAGGGGCGGTTCAGCCCCAGCATTTT
TRBV6-1,-,few,TRBJ1-1,CASSEGPDTEAFF,TGTGCCAGCAGTGAAGGGCCCGACACTGAAGCTTTCTTT
TRBV6-1,TRBD1,-,TRBJ2-7,CASSEAALTGGTVYEQYF,TGTGCCAGCAGTGAAGCAGCCCTGACAGGGGGCACGGTCTACGAGCAGTACTTC
TRBV10-2,-,-,TRBJ1-2,CASGPISGGYTF,TGCGCCAGCGGGCCGATTTCCGGCGGCTACACCTTC
TRBV9,-,once,TRBJ2-6,CASSVRQDSGANVLTF,TGTGCCAGCAGCGTTCGTCAGGACTCTGGGGCCAACGTCCTGACTTTC
TRBV5-1,TRBD1,once,TRBJ1-1,CASSPGDRRNTEAFF,TGCGCCAGCAGCCCGGGGGACAGGAGGAACACTGAAGCTTTCTTT
TRBV5-6,-,-,TRBJ1-1,CASSLGGYGGTEAFF,TGTGCCAGCAGCTTAGGAGGGTATGGGGGCACTGAAGCTTTCTTT
TRBV30,-,-,TRBJ2-2,CAWCPQWTGELFF,TGTGCCTGGTGTCCCCAGTGGACCGGGGAGCTGTTTTTT
TRBV10-3,-,-,TRBJ2-4,CAISEADLAKNIQYF,TGTGCCATCAGTGAAGCGGATCTAGCCAAAAACATTCAGTACTTC
TRBV5-1,-,-,TRBJ1-1,CASSLEGRGAFF,TGCGCCAGCAGCTTGGAGGGTAGGGGAGCTTTCTTT
TRBV6-5,-,-,TRBJ1-2,CASLLLGGSYGYTF,TGTGCCAGCTTACTATTGGGGGGGAGCTATGGCTACACCTTC
TRBV28,-,-,TRBJ1-1,CASIGVRTANTEAFF,TGTGCCAGCATCGGGGTCCGGACGGCGAACACTGAAGCTTTCTTT
TRBV6-5,TRBD1,-,TRBJ1-1,CASSIRQGSAEAFF,TGTGCCAGCAGTATCCGACAGGGCTCCGCTGAAGCTTTCTTT
TRBV10-3,-,-,TRBJ1-1,CAISAEEGTEAFF,TGTGCCATCAGTGCCGAAGAGGGCACTGAAGCTTTCTTT
TRBV7-9,-,-,TRBJ1-1,CASSFRRDTEAFF,TGTGCCAGCAGCTTCCGTCGTGACACTGAAGCTTTCTTT
TRBV5-6,-,many,TRBJ2-7,CASSSQISWEVYEQYF,TGTGCCAGCAGCTCGCAGATAAGTTGGGAGGTCTACGAGCAGTACTTC
TRBV7-9,TRBD1,-,TRBJ1-1,CASSLGGLAGGRRNTEAFF,TGTGCCAGCAGCTTAGGAGGTCTAGCAGGGGGGCGTCGGAACACTGAAGCTTTCTTT
TRBV3-1/TRBV3-2,-,-,TRBJ1-3,CASSQINRETIYF,TGTGCCAGCAGCCAAATAAACAGGGAAACCATATATTTT